This T cell receptor (beta chain) comes out of a study of cytomegalovirus exposure and HLA in healthy donors. The primer mix had 60 Vbeta and 13 Jbeta primers. The method was immunoSEQ multiplex PCR; TCRdb's version includes in-frame clones alone and lacks a portion of them. This table holds around 190,000 clones, just under 75% found once. CDR3 length: 15 residues. The J segment lost 2 bases and the V segment lost 6 bases, leaving 8 bases of the junction unmatched. Germline CDR1 reads ENHRY; CDR2 reads SYGVKD. The sample consisted of PBMCs. The sequence came from a man younger than 45 in good health and CMV-seropositive. This rearrangement joins TRBV10-3 to TRBJ2-7, with TRBD1 matching 9 bases. The CDR3 region has the DNA TGTGCCATCAGGGGGGGGACAGGGTCTACCTACGAGCAGTACTTC. This codes for CAIRGGTGSTYEQYF.